These 9 T cell receptor beta chains were sequenced from one sample in a study of T cell responses to AZD1222 COVID-19 vaccine. The repertoire was sequenced with immunoSEQ multiplex PCR; TCRdb's copy has only in-frame clones and lacks some. This table holds 95,000 to 110,000 clones, approximately 89% found once. The sequences come from peripheral blood, collected on day 0 of AZD1222 vaccination. The source is an adult in good health.

This clone showed up just once. The rearrangement uses TRBV7-7 and TRBJ2-3, with D perhaps given as TRBD1 or TRBD2 (5 bases each). CDR3 length: 15 amino acids. Trimming took off 5 bases at V and 2 bases at J, with 14 bases between the two ends. Germline CDR1 and CDR2: SSHAT and FNYEAQ (reference sequence). The CDR3 DNA follows: TGTGCCAGCAGCGAAGCCGGGACCCACACAGATACGCAGTATTTT. It specifies CASSEAGTHTDTQYF.

This clone has a single count. The genes are TRBV9 and TRBJ1-1, with a weak D call TRBD1 (6 bases). Germline lookup yields CDR1 SGDLS and CDR2 YYNGEE. CDR3 length: 14 residues. Trimming left V 4 bases short and J 7 bases short, with 17 bases between. The CDR3: CASSPRGRGDEAFF. The DNA for the CDR3 is TGTGCCAGCAGCCCCCGTGGCAGGGGAGATGAAGCTTTCTTT.

V gene TRBV6-5 combines with J gene TRBJ2-7; 9 positions match TRBD1. The CDR3 is 14 residues long. CDR1 MNHEY and CDR2 SVGAGI come from the germline V gene. J was trimmed by 1 base and V by 7 bases; bases with no gene match: 5. CDR3 DNA: TGTGCCAGCAACCGGGACAGGGTTTCCTACGAGCAGTACTTC. Translating gives CASNRDRVSYEQYF.

This rearrangement joins TRBV6-5 to TRBJ2-7, with 7 bases aligning to TRBD2. The length of the CDR3 is 14 residues. Germline trimming cut 5 bases from V and 3 bases from J; bases unmatched to any gene: 7. Germline loops: CDR1 MNHEY, CDR2 SVGAGI. As DNA, the CDR3 is TGTGCCAGCAGTACGGGACTAAACGGCTACGAGCAGTACTTC. This translates into CASSTGLNGYEQYF.

This clone was seen a handful of times. CDR3 protein: CASSNGRTGANYGYTF. In DNA form, the CDR3 reads TGTGCCAGCAGCAACGGACGGACAGGGGCTAACTATGGCTACACCTTC. This chain links TRBV7-9 with TRBJ1-2, with TRBD1 identical over 9 bases. The CDR3 runs 16 residues. Looked up from germline, CDR1 is SEHNR and CDR2 is FQNEAQ (reference sequence). The V and J ends lost 5 bases and 0 bases, in that order; junction bases with no gene match: 7.

The CDR3 bases are TGTGCCACCAGGATATGCGGCTTGGGTAATGAAAAACTGTTTTTT. Translating gives CATRICGLGNEKLFF. The rearrangement uses TRBV24-1 and TRBJ1-4; no clear D gene. V was clipped by 7 bases and J by 4 bases, with 15 bases between them. This CDR3 has 15 residues. Germline-derived CDR1 and CDR2 are KGHDR and SFDVKD.

A note on this clone: In the same sample, other DNA sequences code for this CDR3. The chain has TRBV9 and TRBJ1-4; D gene unclear. V lost 0 bases and J lost 7, with 10 bases in between. This CDR3 has 14 residues. Germline V gene sequence: CDR1 SGDLS, CDR2 YYNGEE. The CDR3 region has the DNA TGTGCCAGCAGCGTAGCAGGAAGCGGTGAAAAACTGTTTTTT. Encoded protein: CASSVAGSGEKLFF. Full variable domain (missing parts from reference TRBV9 and TRBJ1-4): DSGVTQTPKHLITATGQRVTLRCSPRSGDLSVYWYQQSLDQGLQFLIQYYNGEERAKGNILERFSAQQFPDLHSELNLSSLELGDSALYFCASSVAGSGEKLFFGSGTQLSVL.

The CDR3 is CSVELTGGYTF. CDR3 bases: TGCAGCGTTGAGTTAACGGGCGGCTACACCTTC. The chain employs TRBV29-1 and TRBJ1-2; D ambiguous. V was clipped by 3 bases and J by 8 bases, with 10 bases between them. Germline V lookup: CDR1 SQVTM, CDR2 ANQGSEA. The CDR3 spans 11 residues.

This clone has a single count. The chain carries TRBV5-1 and TRBJ1-2; possibly TRBD1 for D (5 bases). CDR1 is SGHRS, CDR2 YFSETQ, per germline. The V end was cut by 5 bases, the J end by 4 bases, with 12 bases between. The CDR3 totals 13 residues. The CDR3 protein is CASRTRAFYGYTF. CDR3 bases: TGCGCCAGCAGGACCAGGGCCTTCTATGGCTACACCTTC.